A selection of T cell receptor beta chains follows, all from one sample in a study of T cells in Graves' hyperthyroidism and ophthalmopathy. TCRdb recomputed calls from the multiplex PCR reads with MiXCR, one row per CDR3 protein. Here the sample spans about 600,000 distinct CDR3 sequences, more than 15% being singletons. The sample comprised blood. The receptors stem from a woman aged 40 to 49 with Graves' ophthalmopathy. The CDR3 runs from the conserved cysteine through the conserved F or W. The D gene is left open where the match is weak. Where a row states a size, it is once, few, many or the class of an expanded clone; other rows omit it.

v_call	clone_size	j_call	d_call	cdr3_nt	cdr3_aa
TRBV19	-	TRBJ1-1	-	TGTGCCAGTAGTATCGCCCCGAGGGGTCACACTGAAGCTTTCTTT	CASSIAPRGHTEAFF
TRBV14	few	TRBJ1-5	-	TGTGCCAGCAGCCAAGAGGACACGCTTCCAGAGCCCCAGCATTTT	CASSQEDTLPEPQHF
TRBV7-2	many	TRBJ2-7	TRBD2	TGTGCCAGCAGCTTTAGTGGGCTAGCGGGAGTCGAGCAGTACTTC	CASSFSGLAGVEQYF
TRBV27	many	TRBJ2-5	-	TGTGCCAGCAGTTTATACGGCAGACAAGAGACCCAGTACTTC	CASSLYGRQETQYF
TRBV27	many	TRBJ1-5	-	TGTGCCAGCAGTTTAAACGAGGGAAGCAATCAGCCCCAGCATTTT	CASSLNEGSNQPQHF
TRBV20-1	many	TRBJ2-5	-	TGCAGTGCTAGAGTGATTAGCTCGGAGTTAGAGACCCAGTACTTC	CSARVISSELETQYF
TRBV7-6	many	TRBJ2-5	-	TGTGCCAGCAGCTTAGCGCGGGGGCTAATTGGGACCCAGTACTTC	CASSLARGLIGTQYF
TRBV6-1	few	TRBJ1-1	-	TGTGCCAGCAGTTATCCCCGGGAAGCTTTCTTT	CASSYPREAFF
TRBV4-1	few	TRBJ1-1	TRBD1	TGCGCCAGCAGCACAAGGAAGGGAGGGGGCGAAACTGAAGCTTTCTTT	CASSTRKGGGETEAFF
TRBV7-9	few	TRBJ2-1	TRBD2	TGTGCCAGCAGCTATACCGGGACTACAACCGATGAGCAGTTCTTC	CASSYTGTTTDEQFF
TRBV11-2	many	TRBJ1-6	-	TGTGCCAGCAGCCTGGACAGATATAATTCACCCCTCCACTTT	CASSLDRYNSPLHF
TRBV20-1	many	TRBJ2-1	TRBD2	TGCAGTGCTAGAACCACCCTGGGACTAGCGGTGGGGGATGAGCAGTTCTTC	CSARTTLGLAVGDEQFF
TRBV7-9	-	TRBJ1-1	-	TGTGCCCTACAGGGATATCCTGAAGCTTTCTTT	CALQGYPEAFF
TRBV12-3/TRBV12-4	many	TRBJ1-1	-	TGTGCCAGCAGTATGCGTATGGGGGTTTCTTACACTGAAGCTTTCTTT	CASSMRMGVSYTEAFF
TRBV12-3/TRBV12-4	many	TRBJ2-1	TRBD2	TGTGCCAGCAGTCCCGGGACTAGCGGGAGGAATGAGCAGTTCTTC	CASSPGTSGRNEQFF
TRBV6-1	many	TRBJ2-5	-	TGTGCCAGCGGGACATCCGGGACATCGAAGACCCAGTACTTC	CASGTSGTSKTQYF
TRBV11-2	many	TRBJ2-7	-	TGTGCCAGCAGCTTGGGGCGGGAAGGTGGTGAGCAGTACTTC	CASSLGREGGEQYF
TRBV12-3/TRBV12-4	few	TRBJ2-3	-	TGTGCCAGCAGTTTACATGCGGGTTCAGATACGCAGTATTTT	CASSLHAGSDTQYF
TRBV12-3/TRBV12-4	few	TRBJ1-1	-	TGTGCCAGCAGTTTTGGGGTAGCTGAAGCTTTCTTT	CASSFGVAEAFF
TRBV3-1	many	TRBJ2-1	TRBD2	TGTGCCAGCAGCCAAGGTGGCGGGAGGGCCAATCTACACAATGAGCAGTTCTTC	CASSQGGGRANLHNEQFF
TRBV5-1	-	TRBJ2-1	-	TGCGCCAGCAGCCTCCTAGGGGGGCAGCCTGAGCAGTTCTTC	CASSLLGGQPEQFF
TRBV20-1	few	TRBJ1-2	TRBD1	TGCAGTGCTAGTATGTCGAGGACAGGGGGCGGCTATGGCTACACCTTC	CSASMSRTGGGYGYTF
TRBV29-1	many	TRBJ2-2	TRBD2	TGCAGCGTTGGGCTAGCGGGAGGCACCGGGGAGCTGTTTTTT	CSVGLAGGTGELFF
TRBV18	-	TRBJ1-3	-	TGTGCCAGCTCACGAAATAGAAACACCATATATTTT	CASSRNRNTIYF
TRBV18	-	TRBJ2-1	TRBD2	TGTGCCAGCTCACCACTCTCGGGGGCGCGGCTAGCGGGAGGTAATGAGCAGTTCTTC	CASSPLSGARLAGGNEQFF
TRBV7-9	-	TRBJ2-1	-	TGTGCCAGCAGCTTAAGTTTAGGGGACTCCTACAATGAGCAGTTCTTC	CASSLSLGDSYNEQFF
TRBV20-1	-	TRBJ2-2	TRBD1	TGCAGTGCCAAACGACAGGGGACCGGGGAGCTGTTTTTT	CSAKRQGTGELFF
TRBV9	-	TRBJ2-2	TRBD2	TGTGCCAGTTCAACCGGGACTACCTTTTCCGGGGAGCTGTTTTTT	CASSTGTTFSGELFF
TRBV7-2	-	TRBJ1-2	TRBD1	TGTGCCAGCACCTTCGGGACAGGGGACTATGGCTACACCTTC	CASTFGTGDYGYTF
TRBV19	-	TRBJ2-3	-	TGTGCCAGTTGGGGGTTCACTAGCACAGATACGCAGTATTTT	CASWGFTSTDTQYF
TRBV15	-	TRBJ1-1	-	TGTGCCACCAGCAGAGATAACGGGGAGGAGATCGCTTTCTTT	CATSRDNGEEIAFF
TRBV3-1	few	TRBJ1-6	-	TGTGCCAGCAGCCAAGAAGGCTCAGGGGATAATTCACCCCTCCACTTT	CASSQEGSGDNSPLHF
TRBV18	-	TRBJ2-1	-	TGTGCCAGCTCACCAATTCGCGCGCGACTCGGCGATGAGCAGTTCTTC	CASSPIRARLGDEQFF